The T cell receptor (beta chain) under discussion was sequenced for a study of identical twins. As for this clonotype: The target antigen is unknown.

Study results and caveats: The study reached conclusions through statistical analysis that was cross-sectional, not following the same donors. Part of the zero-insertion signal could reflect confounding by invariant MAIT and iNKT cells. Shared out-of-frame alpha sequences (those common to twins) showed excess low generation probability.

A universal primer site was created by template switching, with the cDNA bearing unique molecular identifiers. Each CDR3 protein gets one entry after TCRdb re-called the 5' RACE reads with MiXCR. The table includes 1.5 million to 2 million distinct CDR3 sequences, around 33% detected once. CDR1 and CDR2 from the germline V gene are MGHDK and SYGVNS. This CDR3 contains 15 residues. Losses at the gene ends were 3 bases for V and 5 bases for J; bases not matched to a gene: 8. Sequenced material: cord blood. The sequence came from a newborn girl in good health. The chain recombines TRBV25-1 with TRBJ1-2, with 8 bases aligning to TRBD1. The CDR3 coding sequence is TGTGCCAGCAGTGAGGGCCAGGGGGCCGGTTATGGCTACACCTTC. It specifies CASSEGQGAGYGYTF.